These 19 T cell receptor beta chains were all obtained from the same sample, sequenced in a study of blood T cell repertoires in COVID-19. Here immunoSEQ multiplex PCR was the method, and the copy in TCRdb shows in-frame clones only, minus some. The sample contains about 21,000 clones, around nine tenths of which appear only once. Sequencing was carried out using peripheral blood. These receptors were taken from a man aged 70-80 years with active COVID-19.

The genes are TRBV5-1 and TRBJ2-3; 7 positions match TRBD2. The V and J ends lost 4 bases and 2 bases, in that order; junction bases with no gene match: 13. CDR3 size: 17 residues. Germline CDR1 reads SGHRS; CDR2 reads YFSETQ. The CDR3, as DNA: TGCGCCAGCAGCCCTCCTAGCGGACCAACTTCCACAGATACGCAGTATTTT. Translating gives CASSPPSGPTSTDTQYF. Combining the CDR3 with reference TRBV5-1 and TRBJ2-3 gives the whole variable domain KAGVTQTPRYLIKTRGQQVTLSCSPISGHRSVSWYQQTPGQGLQFLFEYFSETQRNKGNFPGRFSGRQFSNSRSEMNVSTLELGDSALYLCASSPPSGPTSTDTQYFGPGTRLTVL.

The CDR3 sequence is CASSFRAGGNTGELFF. CDR3 bases: TGTGCCAGCAGCTTCCGAGCGGGGGGGAACACCGGGGAGCTGTTTTTT. This chain connects TRBV7-9 to TRBJ2-2, with TRBD2 identical over 9 bases. Germline assignment: CDR1 SEHNR and CDR2 FQNEAQ (reference sequence). This CDR3 region has 16 residues. V dropped 3 bases and J dropped 1; count of bases not matched to a gene: 3.

The V and J genes are TRBV28 and TRBJ1-3; 8 bases map to TRBD1. Per germline, CDR1 MDHEN and CDR2 SYDVKM. The CDR3 is 16 residues long. After removal of 10 bases from V and 1 base from J, the junction contained 12 bases not matched to a gene. The DNA for the CDR3 is TGTGCCACGAGTTTTCAGGGGGCACGGTCTGGAAACACCATATATTTT. Translating gives CATSFQGARSGNTIYF.

This rearrangement joins TRBV29-1 to TRBJ1-3; D uncertain. Germline CDR1 and CDR2: SQVTM and ANQGSEA. The CDR3 length is 13 residues. V gave up 6 bases and J gave up 7 bases, with 16 bases separating them. The CDR3 nucleotides are TGCAGCGTCGGACTTCCCCCCGGCAACACCATATATTTT. Translation: CSVGLPPGNTIYF.

This clone was detected a few times. This chain uses TRBV6-5 with TRBJ2-2; 10 nucleotides agree with TRBD2. Germline-derived CDR1 and CDR2 are MNHEY and SVGAGI. V trimming: 6 bases; J trimming: 5 bases; junction bases outside the gene matches: 3. The CDR3 is 14 amino acids. CDR3 loop: CASSWTSGTGELFF. The CDR3 coding sequence is TGTGCCAGCAGCTGGACTAGCGGTACCGGGGAGCTGTTTTTT.

The CDR3 here is CASSQVSQGASTDTQYF. The CDR3 DNA is TGCGCCAGCAGCCAAGTTTCACAGGGAGCTAGCACAGATACGCAGTATTTT. The chain carries TRBV4-1 and TRBJ2-3; TRBD1 might be the D (6 bases). There are 17 residues in the CDR3. V dropped 1 base and J dropped 0 bases, with 14 bases sitting between them. Germline V CDR1 and CDR2: MGHRA, YSYEKL.

The V call is TRBV2, the J call TRBJ2-7; no definite D call. The length of the CDR3 is 10 residues. Trimming stripped 6 bases from V and 2 bases from J, with 2 bases between. The germline CDR1 and CDR2 sequences are SNHLY and FYNNEI. As DNA, the CDR3 is TGTGCCAGCAGCGCCTACGAGCAGTACTTC. This codes for CASSAYEQYF.

The genes are TRBV6-5 and TRBJ1-1, with a tentative D call TRBD1 (5 bases). The CDR3 sequence is 14 residues long. V lost 10 bases and J 3 bases, leaving 18 bases between the germline ends. The germline V gene encodes CDR1 MNHEY and CDR2 SVGAGI. The CDR3 region has the DNA TGTGCCACCCAGGGCATCACAGAAGACACTGAAGCTTTCTTT. It encodes CATQGITEDTEAFF.

V usage is TRBV4-1 and J usage is TRBJ2-3, with 15 positions matching TRBD2. Germline CDR1 reads MGHRA; CDR2 reads YSYEKL. V was clipped by 4 bases and J by 8 bases; unmatched bases: 7. The CDR3 totals 16 residues. CDR3 protein: CASSRPGLAGGPTQYF. In DNA, the CDR3 is TGCGCCAGCAGCCGGCCGGGACTAGCGGGAGGACCTACGCAGTATTTT.

J is TRBJ2-3 and V is TRBV5-1, with 9 bases lining up with TRBD2. V was clipped by 6 bases and J by 0 bases; unmatched bases: 11. Germline CDR1 and CDR2: SGHRS and YFSETQ. The CDR3 extends over 17 amino acids. The CDR3 sequence is CASKRGAVSTSTDTQYF. The CDR3 DNA sequence: TGCGCCAGCAAGCGGGGGGCGGTGTCCACTAGCACAGATACGCAGTATTTT.

This clone was seen a handful of times. The genes are TRBV5-1 and TRBJ1-6; 10 bases fit TRBD1. CDR3 length: 15 residues. Trimming cost V 7 bases and J 10 bases; bases outside gene matches: 11. Looked up from germline, CDR1 is SGHRS and CDR2 is YFSETQ. CDR3 DNA: TGCGCCAGCCGAAGATCCGGGACAGGGGACTCACCCCTCCACTTT. This encodes CASRRSGTGDSPLHF.

The V and J genes are TRBV6-5 and TRBJ2-7; D perhaps matches TRBD1 (5 bases). This CDR3 is 15 amino acids long. V was cut by 5 bases and J by 2 bases, with 16 bases left in between. CDR1 MNHEY and CDR2 SVGAGI come from the germline V gene. The CDR3 region has the DNA TGTGCCAGCAGTCCACGGGCAGGGCAAACCTACGAGCAGTACTTC. Translated: CASSPRAGQTYEQYF.

This clone showed up just a few times. The gene calls are TRBV2 and TRBJ2-2; D call uncertain. The germline V gene has CDR1 SNHLY and CDR2 FYNNEI. The V end was cut by 5 bases, the J end by 4 bases, with 8 bases between. The CDR3 loop spans 13 amino acids. The CDR3 region has the DNA TGTGCCAGCAGTCCCTGGAGCACCGGGGAGCTGTTTTTT. Its protein product is CASSPWSTGELFF.

The chain employs TRBV11-2 and TRBJ1-2, with 9 bases matching TRBD1. J lost 4 bases, V lost 4 bases, and 4 bases had no gene match. The CDR3 runs 14 residues. From germline, CDR1 is SGHAT and CDR2 FQNNGV. The CDR3 nucleotides read TGTGCCAGCAGCTCCTCGACAGGGGGCTATGGCTACACCTTC. This encodes CASSSSTGGYGYTF.

The chain recombines TRBV10-2 with TRBJ1-1; unclear D gene. The V and J ends lost 4 bases and 0 bases respectively, with 15 bases between them. Germline CDR1 reads WSHSY; CDR2 reads SAAADI. This CDR3 comprises 16 residues. The CDR3 DNA follows: TGCGCCAGCAGTGCCCCCACCGGTGTAATGAACACTGAAGCTTTCTTT. Its translation: CASSAPTGVMNTEAFF.

The chain uses TRBV18 and TRBJ1-5, with 10 bases aligning to TRBD1. V lost 5 bases and J lost 5; bases outside the gene matches: 12. CDR1 KGHSH and CDR2 LQKENI come from the germline V gene. The CDR3 length is 17 residues. This CDR3 is CASSSTIQTGGHQPQHF. For the CDR3, the DNA is TGTGCCAGCTCATCCACGATTCAGACAGGGGGCCATCAGCCCCAGCATTTT.

This clone was seen more than once but under ten times. This CDR3 is CASSPRDEQYF. The DNA for the CDR3 is TGTGCCAGCTCACCCAGGGACGAGCAGTACTTC. This sequence joins TRBV18 and TRBJ2-7, with D tentatively TRBD1 (5 bases). The CDR3 has 11 residues. Looked up from germline, CDR1 is KGHSH and CDR2 is LQKENI. The V gene lost 3 bases and the J gene lost 5 bases, with 5 bases spanning the gap.

V gene TRBV18 combines with J gene TRBJ2-4, with a tentative D call TRBD2 (6 bases). This CDR3 spans 14 amino acids. Germline V gene data show CDR1 as KGHSH and CDR2 as LQKENI. V dropped 2 bases and J dropped 8 bases, with 13 bases sitting between them. This chain's CDR3 is CASSPMRGTDIQYF. The CDR3 DNA reads TGTGCCAGCTCACCAATGCGCGGGACTGACATTCAGTACTTC.

V gene TRBV13 combines with J gene TRBJ1-2; the match to TRBD1 covers 8 bases. With V trimmed by 6 bases and J by 6 bases, 6 bases remained unmatched. The CDR3 is 13 amino acids. Germline assignment: CDR1 PRHDT and CDR2 FYEKMQ (reference sequence). CDR3 residues: CASRPQGAHGYTF. The CDR3 DNA follows: TGTGCCAGCAGGCCCCAGGGGGCGCATGGCTACACCTTC.